The clone carrying this T cell receptor (beta chain) was detected only a few times. Its specificity is not known. The PCR used 60 Vbeta and 13 Jbeta primers. The data were produced by immunoSEQ multiplex PCR, yet TCRdb's version contains in-frame clones alone and is incomplete. The data contain tens of thousands of clones, about two thirds of them singletons. These data belong to a study of cytomegalovirus exposure and HLA in healthy donors. The germline CDR1 and CDR2 sequences are ENHRY and SYGVKD. V was clipped by 2 bases and J by 5 bases, with 7 bases between them. This CDR3 is 14 amino acids long. General study findings and limits: In a later analysis, productive TCRs from donors in an Asian-associated ancestry cluster reportedly carried fewer N-insertions than the cohort mean. Over 15,000 TCR beta sequences were associated with HLA alleles at 0.05 false discovery rate in a later analysis. Most likely, a cluster of highly shared sequence variants arose as a sequencing artifact. Most TCR sequences showed up rarely, but some public TCRs showed up in many donors.

The TCR was taken from a man aged 55 to 69 in good health and CMV-seronegative. Sequenced: PBMCs. The chain uses TRBV10-3 and TRBJ1-6, with no clear D. The CDR3 reads CAISEGSDNSPLHF. In DNA form, the CDR3 reads TGTGCCATCAGTGAGGGTTCGGATAATTCACCCCTCCACTTT.